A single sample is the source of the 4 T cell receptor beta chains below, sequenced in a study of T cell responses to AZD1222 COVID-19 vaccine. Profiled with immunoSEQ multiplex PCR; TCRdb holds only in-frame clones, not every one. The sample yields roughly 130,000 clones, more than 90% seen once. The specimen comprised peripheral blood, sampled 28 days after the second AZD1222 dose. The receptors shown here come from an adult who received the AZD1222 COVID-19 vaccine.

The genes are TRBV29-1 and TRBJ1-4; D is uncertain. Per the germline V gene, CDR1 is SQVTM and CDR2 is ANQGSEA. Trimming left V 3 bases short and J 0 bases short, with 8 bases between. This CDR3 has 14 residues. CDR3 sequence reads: CSVDVGTTNEKLFF. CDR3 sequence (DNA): TGCAGCGTTGATGTCGGTACAACTAATGAAAAACTGTTTTTT. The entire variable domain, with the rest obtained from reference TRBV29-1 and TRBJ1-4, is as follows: SAVISQKPSRDICQRGTSLTIQCQVDSQVTMMFWYRQQPGQSLTLIATANQGSEATYESGFVIDKFPISRPNLTFSTLTVSNMSPEDSSIYLCSVDVGTTNEKLFFGSGTQLSVL.

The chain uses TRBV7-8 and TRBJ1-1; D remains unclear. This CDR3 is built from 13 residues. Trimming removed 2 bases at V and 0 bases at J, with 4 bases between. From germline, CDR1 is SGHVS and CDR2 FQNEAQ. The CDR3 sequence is CASSLMLNTEAFF. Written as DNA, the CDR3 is TGTGCCAGCAGCTTAATGTTGAACACTGAAGCTTTCTTT.

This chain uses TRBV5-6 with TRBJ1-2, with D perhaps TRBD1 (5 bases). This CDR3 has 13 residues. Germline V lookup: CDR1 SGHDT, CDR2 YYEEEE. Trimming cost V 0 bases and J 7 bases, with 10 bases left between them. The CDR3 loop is CASSLAGLGGYTF. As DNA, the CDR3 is TGTGCCAGCAGCTTGGCAGGGCTGGGTGGCTACACCTTC.

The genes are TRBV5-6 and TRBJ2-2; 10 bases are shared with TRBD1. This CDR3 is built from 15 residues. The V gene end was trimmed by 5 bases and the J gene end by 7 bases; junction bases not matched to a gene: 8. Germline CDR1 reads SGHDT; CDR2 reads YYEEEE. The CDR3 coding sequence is TGTGCCAGCAGTCCCGGGACAGGGGACGACGGGGAGCTGTTTTTT. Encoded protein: CASSPGTGDDGELFF.